Listed below are T cell receptor beta chains from one sample, sequenced in a study of blood T cell repertoires in COVID-19. Profiling relied on immunoSEQ multiplex PCR, and the TCRdb table lists in-frame clones only, not all of them. The repertoire has over 75,000 clones, about 79% of them found once; the top ten carry more than 20%. The sequenced material came from peripheral blood. The receptors derive from a woman between 50 and 59 years old with acute or convalescent COVID-19. The CDR3 runs from the conserved cysteine through the conserved F or W. Size tells how often a clone was seen (once, few, many) or the class of an expanded clone, and some rows leave it out.

>-|TRBV3-1/TRBV3-2|18
CASSQAPAGGMANSPLHF
>-|TRBV5-1|16
CASSLDAGGHYNEQFF
>-|TRBV5-6|13
CASSSQGFGELFF
>-|TRBV28|16
CASSFLLQGLKGGYTF
>few|TRBV25-1|12
CASSWESDEQFF
>-|TRBV9|15
CASSVGGVSNQPQHF
>few|TRBV6-5|14
CASSRTGFRETQYF
>-|TRBV30|13
CAWSVSTGGRAFF
>-|TRBV18|14
CASSPTGNTDTQYF
>-|TRBV7-2|15
CASSLGTESYNEQFF
>-|TRBV10-2|15
CASSERGEGKDTQYF
>-|TRBV11-2|17
CASSPSPGLVVGGELFF
>-|TRBV12-3/TRBV12-4|11
CASRSDTEAFF
>-|TRBV7-9|14
CASSPDRSNQPQHF
>-|TRBV28|13
CASSLRGSDGYTF
>-|TRBV12-3/TRBV12-4|13
CASSADKYEKLFF
>-|TRBV2|15
CASRLAEGGQETQYF
>once|TRBV19|14
CASTGQGAGSPLHF
>-|TRBV7-2|13
CAILGSSYNEQFF
>-|TRBV27|15
CASSFWQDKKTEAFF
>-|TRBV29-1|14
CSVVGLGAHNEQFF
>-|TRBV28|14
CASSLGTEGSTIYF
>-|TRBV5-6|16
CASSLGGGLYQETQYF
>-|TRBV12-3/TRBV12-4|12
CASSPRQGGQYF
>once|TRBV24-1|14
CATAGTSGMDTQYF
>-|TRBV2|14
CASSPGQGEQPQHF
>-|TRBV7-2|13
CASSPGTVYGYTF
>-|TRBV4-3|16
CASSQEAYGVWEKLFF
>-|TRBV19|18
CATTGPGLAGGRAYEQYF
>-|TRBV29-1|12
CSFRTSGYEQYF
>-|TRBV19|15
CAPSLPGTGGTEAFF
>-|TRBV9|15
CASSAGRVGNSPLHF
>-|TRBV27|17
CASTSDRLSYNNSPLHF
>-|TRBV6-2/TRBV6-3|14
CASSSLTGGTEAFF
>-|TRBV4-3|15
CASSLTGHRTDTQYF
>-|TRBV12-3/TRBV12-4|13
CASSRQGMRPLHF
>-|TRBV9|15
CASSVDGGATDTQYF
>-|TRBV24-1|14
CALLAGAVINEQYF
>-|TRBV10-3|15
CAISEIGNSYNEQFF
>-|TRBV7-6|12
CASSGTSGGQYF
>-|TRBV5-5|16
CASSPRLAGERKTQYF
>-|TRBV7-9|15
CASSPRTSGSYEQYF
>few|TRBV5-1|18
CASSFGQGRKSSNTEAFF
>-|TRBV11-2|16
CASSLHPGQVNTEAFF
>-|TRBV7-7|13
CASSPGIGETQYF
>-|TRBV27|14
CASIPRTGRYEQYF
>-|TRBV7-3|14
CASSLIGRYNEQFF
>-|TRBV5-4|15
CASSLGGTSGETQYF
>-|TRBV28|16
CASSFYPGTPTYEQYF
>-|TRBV27|16
CASSSTTGQGYSPLHF
>-|TRBV7-2|15
CASSPQAGMDEKLFF
>-|TRBV5-5|12
CASSYDRVEQYF
>-|TRBV27|14
CASTKGGVNEKLFF